This passage covers 12 T cell receptor beta chains from one sample sequenced in a study of cytomegalovirus exposure and HLA in healthy donors. Primers included in the PCR were 60 Vbeta and 13 Jbeta primers. Using immunoSEQ multiplex PCR, the repertoire was profiled, and TCRdb retains in-frame clones only, with some absent. The sample lists 130,000 to 150,000 clones, around 79% seen once, with less than 2% in the top ten. The specimen sequenced was PBMCs. Every receptor here comes from a woman aged 25 to 39 in good health and CMV-seronegative.

This chain uses TRBV7-9 with TRBJ1-1; D uncertain. The CDR3 runs to 14 residues. The V end lost 4 bases, the J end lost 1 base, and 10 bases lay between the germline ends. Per the germline V gene, CDR1 is SEHNR and CDR2 is FQNEAQ (reference sequence). The CDR3 reads CASSSYAGNTEAFF. CDR3 DNA: TGTGCCAGCAGCTCATACGCAGGGAACACTGAAGCTTTCTTT.

This rearrangement joins TRBV6-5 to TRBJ1-1; 7 nucleotides match TRBD1. J gave up 4 bases and V 6 bases, and 11 bases lay outside the gene matches. In germline, CDR1 is MNHEY, CDR2 SVGAGI. This CDR3 is built from 15 residues. CDR3 sequence reads: CASRSTGSGSTEAFF. The CDR3 region has the DNA TGTGCCAGCAGATCGACAGGGAGCGGGAGCACTGAAGCTTTCTTT.

The count of this clone is one. The rearrangement uses TRBV29-1 and TRBJ2-7; possible D gene TRBD1, 6 bases. The CDR3 runs 15 residues. V was shortened by 1 base and J by 5 bases, with 18 bases between the two germline ends. In germline, CDR1 is SQVTM, CDR2 ANQGSEA. As DNA, the CDR3 is TGCAGCGTTGAAGGCCGTCCGGGACACCTGAACGAGCAGTACTTC. Translating it yields CSVEGRPGHLNEQYF.

J is TRBJ2-6 and V is TRBV30, with D hard to call. V lost 5 bases and J lost 3, with 5 bases in between. CDR1 and CDR2 from the germline V gene are GTSNPN and SVGIG (reference sequence). The CDR3 consists of 12 residues. The CDR3 region is CAWAFGANVLTF. For the CDR3, the DNA is TGTGCCTGGGCGTTTGGGGCCAACGTCCTGACTTTC.

V and J are TRBV5-5 and TRBJ1-2; D not resolved. The CDR3 is 14 residues long. CDR1 and CDR2 from the germline V gene are SGHKS and YYEKEE (reference sequence). Trimming took off 0 bases at V and 6 bases at J, with 12 bases between the two ends. The CDR3 is CASSLEGRADGYTF. The CDR3 DNA follows: TGTGCCAGCAGCTTGGAAGGAAGAGCGGATGGCTACACCTTC.

The chain employs TRBV9 and TRBJ2-1; 12 bases line up with TRBD2. Germline values: CDR1 SGDLS, CDR2 YYNGEE. The CDR3 is 15 residues long. Trimming cost V 4 bases and J 4 bases; bases outside gene matches: 3. CDR3 loop: CASSPGLAGYNEQFF. In nucleotides, the CDR3 is TGTGCCAGCAGCCCTGGACTAGCGGGATACAATGAGCAGTTCTTC.

This clone was recorded once. CDR3 region: CASSLGLAGRRNTGELFF. CDR3 DNA sequence: TGTGCCAGCAGCCTCGGACTAGCGGGGAGGCGGAACACCGGGGAGCTGTTTTTT. The gene calls are TRBV7-3 and TRBJ2-2, with 12 bases that match TRBD2. J was trimmed by 1 base and V by 5 bases; bases with no gene match: 8. This CDR3 has 18 residues. The V gene's germline CDR1 is SGHTA and CDR2 FQGTGA. Full variable domain (outside the CDR3, taken from reference TRBV7-3 and TRBJ2-2): GAGVSQTPSNKVTEKGKYVELRCDPISGHTALYWYRQSLGQGPEFLIYFQGTGAADDSGLPNDRFFAVRPEGSVSTLKIQRTERGDSAVYLCASSLGLAGRRNTGELFFGEGSRLTVL.

This clone was counted only a few times. V and J are TRBV2 and TRBJ2-5, with D uncertain. The DNA end is more similar to TRBJ2-7, so the J call may be wrong. Germline V lookup: CDR1 SNHLY, CDR2 FYNNEI. CDR3 size: 13 residues. CDR3 nucleotides: TGTGCCAGCAGTGTGGGTAGGGACTACGAGCAGTACTTC. Protein sequence: CASSVGRDYEQYF.

The chain uses TRBV25-1 and TRBJ2-5; a weak D match, TRBD1 (5 bases). The CDR3 extends over 14 amino acids. Germline assignment: CDR1 MGHDK and CDR2 SYGVNS. V lost 4 bases and J lost 2, with 11 bases in between. In nucleotides, the CDR3 is TGTGCCAGCAGTGTCCGACAGCTTCAAGAGACCCAGTACTTC. Its translation: CASSVRQLQETQYF.

The chain combines TRBV5-1 with TRBJ1-2; 10 positions match TRBD1. CDR1 SGHRS and CDR2 YFSETQ come from the germline V gene. Trimming took 4 bases from V and 4 from J; bases not matched to a gene: 13. The CDR3 has 17 amino acids. The CDR3 loop is CASSLTGTGVRSYGYTF. The CDR3 DNA reads TGCGCCAGCAGCCTGACCGGGACAGGGGTACGTTCCTATGGCTACACCTTC.

CDR3 residues: CASSLLAGVSGEQFF. The DNA for the CDR3 is TGTGCCAGCAGCCTACTAGCGGGGGTTTCCGGTGAGCAGTTCTTC. The chain is built from TRBV14 and TRBJ2-1; TRBD2 matches 11 bases. Germline V lookup: CDR1 SGHDN, CDR2 FVKESK. V gave up 4 bases and J gave up 9 bases; unmatched junction bases: 8. This CDR3 has 15 residues.

This chain connects TRBV7-8 to TRBJ1-4; D possibly corresponds to TRBD1 (5 bases). The CDR3 is made up of 14 amino acids. The V end lost 3 bases, the J end lost 7 bases, and 12 bases lay between the germline ends. The germline gives CDR1 SGHVS, CDR2 FQNEAQ. CDR3 DNA sequence: TGTGCCAGCAGCTTTGGGAGGGGAGCTGAAAAACTGTTTTTT. Translation gives CASSFGRGAEKLFF.